The present T cell receptor beta chain was sequenced within a study of T cell responses to AZD1222 COVID-19 vaccine. The protocol was immunoSEQ multiplex PCR, while the TCRdb copy is restricted to in-frame clones and leaves out a portion. The repertoire holds 95,000 to 150,000 clones, with just over 85% as singletons. CDR1 is MNHEY and CDR2 is SVGAGI in the germline V gene. The V gene lost 7 bases and the J gene lost 3 bases, with 13 bases spanning the gap. The length of the CDR3 is 14 residues. The material sequenced was peripheral blood, taken on day 0 of AZD1222 vaccination. The sequence derives from an adult in good health. The chain links TRBV6-5 to TRBJ1-5; D gene unclear. Written as DNA, the CDR3 is TGTGCCAGCACCAGAGGGCACGACAATCAGCCCCAGCATTTT. Residues: CASTRGHDNQPQHF.